This is a list of T cell receptor beta chains from one sample in a study of CD8 T cells in ankylosing spondylitis. TCRdb itself ran the 5' RACE reads through MiXCR, one entry per CDR3 protein. The sample lists 500,000 to 550,000 distinct CDR3 sequences, about 13% occurring once. The source material was blood, either unsorted or a sorted T cell fraction (not recorded which). These receptors all come from a male donor with ankylosing spondylitis. CDR3s include the opening cysteine and the closing phenylalanine or tryptophan. A D gene is named only where the DNA matches it firmly. Size is omitted from some rows. Given values are once, few, many or a class for expanded clones.

CDR3 length | J gene | clone size | V gene | D gene | CDR3 DNA | CDR3 protein
14 | TRBJ2-7 | few | TRBV20-1 | TRBD1 | TGCAGTGCTAGGCCCGGGACAGACGCCTACGAGCAGTACTTC | CSARPGTDAYEQYF
13 | TRBJ2-3 | many | TRBV12-3/TRBV12-4 | NA | TGTGCCAGCAGTGCCAGGGGAAGAGATACGCAGTATTTT | CASSARGRDTQYF
12 | TRBJ1-6 | NA | TRBV15 | NA | TGTGCCACCAGCAGGGATGATTCACCCCTCCACTTT | CATSRDDSPLHF
14 | TRBJ1-2 | NA | TRBV25-1 | NA | TGTGCCAGCAGTGCCTCCGGAAAAGGGTGGACCTACACCTTC | CASSASGKGWTYTF
13 | TRBJ1-5 | many | TRBV29-1 | TRBD1 | TGCAGCGTTGGACAGGGAAGCAATCAGCCCCAGCATTTT | CSVGQGSNQPQHF
15 | TRBJ1-6 | NA | TRBV12-3/TRBV12-4 | NA | TGTGCCAGCAGGACCTCGCAGGGACGGTCTTCACCCCTCCACTTT | CASRTSQGRSSPLHF
13 | TRBJ1-2 | NA | TRBV5-1 | NA | TGCGCCAGCAGCATCGCCGGGACGGATGGCTACACCTTC | CASSIAGTDGYTF
15 | TRBJ2-5 | few | TRBV12-3/TRBV12-4 | TRBD2 | TGTGCCAGCAGCCCGGGACTAGCGGTGGGAAAGACCCAGTACTTC | CASSPGLAVGKTQYF
18 | TRBJ2-1 | few | TRBV2 | NA | TGTGCCAGCAGTGAAGCGCTTCTACGGGACCTGAACATCAATGAGCAGTTCTTC | CASSEALLRDLNINEQFF
14 | TRBJ2-7 | many | TRBV14 | NA | TGTGCCAGCAGCCAAGATGCCTATAACTACGAGCAGTACTTC | CASSQDAYNYEQYF
14 | TRBJ2-3 | few | TRBV20-1 | TRBD2 | TGCAGTGCTACCCCTGAGACTAGCGGGAGGGGCTTTTATTTT | CSATPETSGRGFYF
16 | TRBJ2-2 | NA | TRBV2 | NA | TGTGCCAGCACCAGAGAGGGGCGCGCGGACACCGGGGAGCTGTTTTTT | CASTREGRADTGELFF
17 | TRBJ1-3 | NA | TRBV2 | TRBD1 | TGTGCCAGCAGTGAAACCCGACAGGGGGCCTCTGGAAACACCATATATTTT | CASSETRQGASGNTIYF
12 | TRBJ2-1 | few | TRBV6-4 | NA | TGTGCCAGCAGTCCCGGGACTGGTGAGCAGTTCTTC | CASSPGTGEQFF
14 | TRBJ2-2 | few | TRBV7-7 | NA | TGTGCCAGCAGCTTAAATTGGGGCACCGGGGAGCTGTTTTTT | CASSLNWGTGELFF
15 | TRBJ2-1 | many | TRBV5-1 | NA | TGCGCCAGCAGCTTGGGGGTAGCGGCCTACAATGAGCAGTTCTTC | CASSLGVAAYNEQFF
13 | TRBJ1-4 | many | TRBV29-1 | TRBD1 | TGCAGCGTTGTCGGACAGGGGGGTGAAAAACTGTTTTTT | CSVVGQGGEKLFF
15 | TRBJ2-7 | NA | TRBV5-6 | NA | TGTGCCAGCAGCTTGGGGGGGGCTCCCTCCTACGAGCAGTACTTC | CASSLGGAPSYEQYF
15 | TRBJ2-2 | few | TRBV9 | NA | TGTGCCAGCAGCGCTCCACCGGGAGCAATCGGGGAGCTGTTTTTT | CASSAPPGAIGELFF
18 | TRBJ2-1 | many | TRBV4-1 | NA | TGCGCCAGCAGCCAAGTCGGGATAGCCTCCAGCTCCTACAATGAGCAGTTCTTC | CASSQVGIASSSYNEQFF
16 | TRBJ2-3 | NA | TRBV29-1 | NA | TGCAGCGTTGAAGCCCCCGGAGGGGGAAACACAGATACGCAGTATTTT | CSVEAPGGGNTDTQYF
16 | TRBJ1-1 | few | TRBV5-1 | NA | TGCGCCAGCAGCTTGGAGGCTTCCGGACAGAGCACTGAAGCTTTCTTT | CASSLEASGQSTEAFF
12 | TRBJ2-1 | NA | TRBV7-2 | NA | TGTGCCAGCAGCTTAGTGCGGCTTAAGCAGTTCTTC | CASSLVRLKQFF
13 | TRBJ2-5 | few | TRBV27 | TRBD2 | TGTGCCACTTTTGAGCGGGAGAAAGAGACCCAGTACTTC | CATFEREKETQYF
15 | TRBJ2-6 | few | TRBV2 | NA | TGTGCCAGCAGCGGCAGGGGATCGGGGGCCAACGTCCTGACTTTC | CASSGRGSGANVLTF
15 | TRBJ2-3 | few | TRBV19 | NA | TGTGCCAGTAGTATACGCGGGCTAATCACAGATACGCAGTATTTT | CASSIRGLITDTQYF
15 | TRBJ2-5 | few | TRBV5-1 | TRBD1 | TGCGCCAGCAGCTTGGAGCGACAGGGCCAAGAGACCCAGTACTTC | CASSLERQGQETQYF
13 | TRBJ1-2 | NA | TRBV7-9 | NA | TGTGCCAGCAGCCCCGCAGATTCTCCTGGCTACACCTTC | CASSPADSPGYTF
16 | TRBJ2-2 | NA | TRBV6-1 | NA | TGTGCCAGCACCCTTCCGGGACCGAGGGGCACCGGGGAGCTGTTTTTT | CASTLPGPRGTGELFF
12 | TRBJ1-3 | NA | TRBV15 | NA | TGTGCCACCAGCAGAGATCGAAACACCATATATTTT | CATSRDRNTIYF
17 | TRBJ2-1 | NA | TRBV14 | TRBD2 | TGTGCCAGCAGCTCCTCTACCGGACTAGCGGGAGGCAATGAGCAGTTCTTC | CASSSSTGLAGGNEQFF
15 | TRBJ1-5 | few | TRBV20-1 | NA | TGCAGTGCTAGTAGGGCAGGGGCGAGCAATCAGCCCCAGCATTTT | CSASRAGASNQPQHF
16 | TRBJ2-2 | NA | TRBV4-1 | NA | TGCGCCAGCAGCCACCCGGGGGGCGACGGCACCGGGGAGCTGTTTTTT | CASSHPGGDGTGELFF
13 | TRBJ1-2 | NA | TRBV29-1 | TRBD1 | TGCAGCGTAGGACAGGCCAATAACTATGGCTACACCTTC | CSVGQANNYGYTF
16 | TRBJ1-5 | few | TRBV10-2 | TRBD1 | TGCGCCAGCAGTGACTCCGACAGGGTTGGGAATCAGCCCCAGCATTTT | CASSDSDRVGNQPQHF
15 | TRBJ2-5 | few | TRBV4-2 | NA | TGTGCCAGCAGCCAAGAGCTGGGATTTGGAGAGACCCAGTACTTC | CASSQELGFGETQYF
17 | TRBJ2-1 | NA | TRBV10-3 | NA | TGTGCCATCAGCGCGCCTCCAGGTAGCGGAGTCCCTCAAGAGCAGTTCTTC | CAISAPPGSGVPQEQFF
15 | TRBJ1-4 | NA | TRBV10-3 | TRBD1 | TGTGCCATCAGCCGAGGACAGGCAACTAATGAAAAACTGTTTTTT | CAISRGQATNEKLFF
15 | TRBJ1-4 | NA | TRBV5-1 | NA | TGCGCCAGCAGCTTGCAGGACAGCCAGAATGAAAAACTGTTTTTT | CASSLQDSQNEKLFF
12 | TRBJ2-2 | NA | TRBV6-1 | NA | TGTGCCAGCAGTGTGCTAGGGAGGGAGCTGTTTTTT | CASSVLGRELFF
15 | TRBJ2-1 | once | TRBV6-1 | NA | TGTGCCAGCAGTCCTTACGACCAGCTCGGCAATGAGCAGTTCTTC | CASSPYDQLGNEQFF
15 | TRBJ2-1 | few | TRBV20-1 | NA | TGCAGTGCTGGGGGCGGGGCTAGCTCCTACAATGAGCAGTTCTTC | CSAGGGASSYNEQFF
15 | TRBJ2-7 | few | TRBV5-1 | TRBD1 | TGCGCCAGCAGCTACGGGACAGGGAGTTTCTACGAGCAGTACTTC | CASSYGTGSFYEQYF
12 | TRBJ1-2 | NA | TRBV11-2 | NA | TGTGCCAGCAGCTTGGTTCGGGGCGGCTACACCTTC | CASSLVRGGYTF
14 | TRBJ2-7 | NA | TRBV20-1 | TRBD2 | TGCAGTGCTAGGCCTAGCGGGAGTCGTTACGAGCAGTACTTC | CSARPSGSRYEQYF
11 | TRBJ2-3 | NA | TRBV30 | NA | TGTGCCTGGCAAATAGGGGATACGCAGTATTTT | CAWQIGDTQYF
13 | TRBJ1-3 | NA | TRBV29-1 | NA | TGCAGCGTTGCACCGGGACACACAAACACCATATATTTT | CSVAPGHTNTIYF